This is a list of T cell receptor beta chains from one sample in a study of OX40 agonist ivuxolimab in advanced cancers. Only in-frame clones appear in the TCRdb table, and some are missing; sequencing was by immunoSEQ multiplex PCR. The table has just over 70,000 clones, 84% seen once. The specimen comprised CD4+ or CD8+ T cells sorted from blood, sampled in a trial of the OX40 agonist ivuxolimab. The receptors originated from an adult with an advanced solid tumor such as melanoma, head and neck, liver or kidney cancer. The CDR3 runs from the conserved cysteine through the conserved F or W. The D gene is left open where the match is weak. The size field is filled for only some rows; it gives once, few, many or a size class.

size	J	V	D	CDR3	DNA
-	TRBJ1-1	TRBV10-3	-	CAIRIDGNTEAFF	TGTGCCATCAGGATAGACGGGAACACTGAAGCTTTCTTT
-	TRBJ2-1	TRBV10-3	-	CAISAAARINNEQFF	TGTGCCATCAGTGCGGCAGCTCGAATAAACAATGAGCAGTTCTTC
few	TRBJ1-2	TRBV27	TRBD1	CASSSRQGGYTF	TGTGCCAGCAGTTCACGACAGGGAGGCTACACCTTC
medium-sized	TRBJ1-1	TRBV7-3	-	CASNRRIMNTEAFF	TGTGCCAGCAACCGGAGGATTATGAACACTGAAGCTTTCTTT
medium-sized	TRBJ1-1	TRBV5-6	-	CASSFSVEAFF	TGTGCCAGCAGCTTTTCGGTTGAAGCTTTCTTT
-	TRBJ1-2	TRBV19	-	CASSMNPGRGYTF	TGTGCCAGTAGTATGAACCCAGGACGTGGCTACACCTTC
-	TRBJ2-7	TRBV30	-	CACPGEVLDEQYF	TGTGCCTGTCCGGGGGAGGTTTTGGACGAGCAGTACTTC
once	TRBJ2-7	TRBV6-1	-	CASSERSLLEQYF	TGTGCCAGCAGTGAACGATCGTTGCTAGAACAGTACTTC
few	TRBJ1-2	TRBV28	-	CASSPRTQYYGYTF	TGTGCCAGCAGCCCTCGGACTCAGTACTATGGCTACACCTTC
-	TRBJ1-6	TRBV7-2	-	CASSLGRQGKNNSPLHF	TGTGCCAGCAGCTTGGGTCGTCAGGGAAAGAATAATTCACCCCTCCACTTT
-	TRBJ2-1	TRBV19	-	CASSHRSGVSYNEQFF	TGTGCCAGTAGTCATCGATCCGGGGTCTCCTACAATGAGCAGTTCTTC
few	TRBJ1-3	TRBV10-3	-	CAISDQLSGNTIYF	TGTGCCATCAGTGACCAGCTCTCTGGAAACACCATATATTTT
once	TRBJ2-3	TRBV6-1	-	CASRVDLGTDTQYF	TGTGCCAGCAGAGTCGACCTCGGCACAGATACGCAGTATTTT
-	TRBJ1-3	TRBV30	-	CAWSVSAGPGNTIYF	TGTGCCTGGAGTGTATCGGCAGGGCCCGGAAACACCATATATTTT
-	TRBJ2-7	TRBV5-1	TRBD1	CASSLDGTGYEQYF	TGCGCCAGCAGCTTGGATGGGACAGGGTACGAGCAGTACTTC
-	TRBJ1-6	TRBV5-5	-	CASSLDWTENSPLHF	TGTGCCAGCAGCTTGGATTGGACGGAGAATTCACCCCTCCACTTT
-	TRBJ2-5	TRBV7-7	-	CASSLTFSEETQYF	TGTGCTAGCAGCTTGACATTTTCGGAAGAGACCCAGTACTTC
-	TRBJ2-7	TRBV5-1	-	CASSFGVNEQYF	TGCGCCAGCAGCTTCGGGGTCAACGAGCAGTACTTC
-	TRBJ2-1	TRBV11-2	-	CASSLEGFIADPYNEQFF	TGTGCCAGCAGCTTAGAGGGCTTTATAGCGGACCCCTACAATGAGCAGTTCTTC
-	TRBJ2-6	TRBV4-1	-	CASSQGRVAAANVLTF	TGCGCCAGCAGCCAAGGGAGGGTGGCGGCGGCCAACGTCCTGACTTTC
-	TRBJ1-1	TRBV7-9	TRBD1	CASSRPPGGTEAFF	TGTGCCAGCAGCCGACCACCAGGGGGCACTGAAGCTTTCTTT
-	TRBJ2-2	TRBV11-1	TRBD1	CASSFGTGTGELFF	TGTGCCAGCAGCTTTGGGACAGGGACCGGGGAGCTGTTTTTT
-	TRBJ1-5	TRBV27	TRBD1	CASSSAGGPQPQHF	TGTGCCAGCAGTTCGGCAGGGGGCCCACAGCCCCAGCATTTT
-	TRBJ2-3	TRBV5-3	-	CASSLVPTDTQYF	TGTGCCAGCAGCTTGGTACCCACAGATACGCAGTATTTT
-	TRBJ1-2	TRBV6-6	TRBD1	CASSYRTGTNYAYTF	TGTGCCAGCAGTTACCGGACAGGTACCAACTATGCCTACACCTTC
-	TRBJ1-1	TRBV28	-	CASTPPAGTTEAFF	TGTGCCAGCACTCCCCCGGCAGGGACCACTGAAGCTTTCTTT
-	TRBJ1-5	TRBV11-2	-	CASTKDPGCRQPQHF	TGTGCCAGCACCAAAGACCCAGGGTGCCGTCAGCCCCAGCATTTT
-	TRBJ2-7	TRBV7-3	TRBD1	CASSLSGQGAREQYF	TGTGCCAGCAGCTTAAGTGGACAGGGGGCTCGGGAGCAGTACTTC
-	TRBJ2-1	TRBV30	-	CAWRLGSYNEQFF	TGTGCCTGGAGGCTAGGTTCCTACAATGAGCAGTTCTTC
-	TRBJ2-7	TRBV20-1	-	CSAGIHEQYF	TGCAGTGCGGGCATCCACGAGCAGTACTTC
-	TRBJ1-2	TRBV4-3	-	CASSPGPSNYGYTF	TGCGCCAGCAGCCCGGGGCCCTCTAACTATGGCTACACCTTC
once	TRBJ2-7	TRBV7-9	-	CASSSPSYEQYF	TGTGCCAGCAGCTCTCCCTCCTACGAGCAGTACTTC
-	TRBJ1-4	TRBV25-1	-	CASSGRVREKLFF	TGTGCCAGCAGTGGCAGGGTACGAGAAAAACTGTTTTTT
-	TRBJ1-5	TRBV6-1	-	CATLGTVSNQPQHF	TGTGCCACCCTGGGTACCGTTAGCAATCAGCCCCAGCATTTT
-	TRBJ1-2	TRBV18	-	CASSPPLLQGIGGYTF	TGTGCCAGCTCACCACCGCTTCTACAAGGAATAGGCGGCTACACCTTC
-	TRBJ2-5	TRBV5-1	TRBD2	CASRLRSGAQETQYF	TGCGCCAGCAGATTACGGAGCGGGGCCCAAGAGACCCAGTACTTC
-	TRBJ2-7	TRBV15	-	CATSRGILAYEQYF	TGTGCCACCAGCAGAGGAATCCTGGCCTACGAGCAGTACTTC
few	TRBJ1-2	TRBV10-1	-	CARTGNYGYTF	TGCGCCAGGACAGGTAACTATGGCTACACCTTC
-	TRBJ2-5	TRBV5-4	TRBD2	CASSSAGGAWETQYF	TGTGCCAGCAGCTCTGCCGGGGGGGCCTGGGAGACCCAGTACTTC
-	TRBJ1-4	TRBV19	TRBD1	CASSITAGTVNEKLFF	TGTGCCAGTAGTATAACAGCCGGGACAGTTAATGAAAAACTGTTTTTT
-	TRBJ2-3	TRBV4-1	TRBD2	CASSRGGGATIRTDTQYF	TGCGCCAGCAGCCGGGGCGGGGGGGCCACCATCAGGACAGATACGCAGTATTTT
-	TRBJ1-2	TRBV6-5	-	CASSYSRGAGYTF	TGTGCCAGCAGTTACTCGAGAGGGGCCGGCTACACCTTC
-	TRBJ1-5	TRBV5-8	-	CASSFWSRNQPQHF	TGTGCCAGTTCTTTTTGGTCTCGCAATCAGCCCCAGCATTTT
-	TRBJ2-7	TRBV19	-	CASSTRDTYEQYF	TGTGCCAGTAGTACGCGGGACACCTACGAGCAGTACTTC
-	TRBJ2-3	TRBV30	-	CAWSVFTDTQYF	TGTGCCTGGAGTGTTTTCACAGATACGCAGTATTTT
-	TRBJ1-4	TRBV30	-	CAWGRPNEKLFF	TGTGCCTGGGGACGTCCTAATGAAAAACTGTTTTTT
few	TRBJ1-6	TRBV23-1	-	CASSQNTDNSPLHF	TGCGCCAGCAGTCAAAACACAGATAATTCACCCCTCCACTTT
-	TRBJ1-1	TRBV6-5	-	CASKVEGTGTEAFF	TGTGCCAGCAAAGTAGAGGGAACGGGAACTGAAGCTTTCTTT
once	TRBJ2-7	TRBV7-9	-	CASQRDNGEQYF	TGTGCCAGCCAACGGGATAATGGAGAGCAGTACTTC
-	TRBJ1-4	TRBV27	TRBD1	CASSDRGEKLFF	TGTGCCAGCAGCGACAGGGGCGAAAAACTGTTTTTT
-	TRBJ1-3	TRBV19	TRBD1	CASTTTGVSSGNTIYF	TGTGCCAGTACCACGACAGGGGTCTCCTCTGGAAACACCATATATTTT
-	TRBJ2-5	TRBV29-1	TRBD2	CSVVGLAGGTETQYF	TGCAGCGTTGTGGGACTAGCGGGAGGTACAGAGACCCAGTACTTC
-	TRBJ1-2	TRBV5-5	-	CASSLSPGRGYTF	TGTGCCAGCAGCTTATCTCCGGGGAGAGGCTACACCTTC
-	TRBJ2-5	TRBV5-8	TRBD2	CASSQGLAGLKETQYF	TGTGCCAGCAGCCAGGGACTAGCGGGCCTAAAAGAGACCCAGTACTTC
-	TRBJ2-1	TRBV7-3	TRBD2	CASSLGGLAVNEQFF	TGTGCCAGCAGCTTAGGCGGACTAGCGGTAAATGAGCAGTTCTTC
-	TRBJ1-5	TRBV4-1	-	CASSQAPGESYQPQHF	TGCGCCAGCAGCCAAGCCCCAGGGGAGAGTTATCAGCCCCAGCATTTT
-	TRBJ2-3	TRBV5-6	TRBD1	CASSPLHETGSARDTQYF	TGTGCCAGCAGCCCCCTCCATGAGACAGGGAGCGCCCGAGATACGCAGTATTTT
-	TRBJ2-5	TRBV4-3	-	CASSQRQGQTQYF	TGCGCCAGCAGCCAACGACAAGGTCAGACCCAGTACTTC
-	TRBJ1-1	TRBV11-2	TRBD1	CASSIHGTVMNTEAFF	TGTGCCAGCAGCATTCACGGGACAGTAATGAACACTGAAGCTTTCTTT